The 28 T cell receptor beta chains presented below share a single source sample, sequenced in a study of blood T cell repertoires in COVID-19. The assay was immunoSEQ multiplex PCR, and TCRdb's table has in-frame clones only and misses some. The data contain 150,000 to 200,000 clones, approximately 91% of them singletons. The sequencing input was peripheral blood. The receptors were gathered from a man younger than 35 with acute or convalescent COVID-19.

This clone has only one observation. The chain is built from TRBV19 and TRBJ1-2; weak D call: TRBD1 (5 bases). CDR3 length: 15 amino acids. V was clipped by 6 bases and J by 8 bases, with 22 bases between them. The germline CDR1 and CDR2 sequences are LNHDA and SQIVND (reference sequence). CDR3 residues: CASSLDRSSIGGYTF. The CDR3 nucleotides are TGTGCCAGTAGCCTTGACAGATCAAGTATAGGGGGCTACACCTTC.

V is TRBV25-1 and J is TRBJ1-1; the D is unclear. The CDR3 length is 14 residues. Trimming pared 5 bases from V and 4 bases from J, leaving 14 bases between. Germline CDR1 MGHDK, CDR2 SYGVNS. In DNA form, the CDR3 reads TGTGCCAGCAGTCGTGTGTCGTCGGGCACTGAAGCTTTCTTT. It specifies CASSRVSSGTEAFF.

The chain joins TRBV18 to TRBJ1-2; 7 positions match TRBD1. In germline, CDR1 is KGHSH, CDR2 LQKENI. This CDR3 is 13 amino acids long. V gave up 3 bases and J gave up 6 bases; unmatched junction bases: 4. CDR3 residues: CASSPRGTDGYTF. CDR3 bases: TGTGCCAGCTCACCTCGTGGGACAGATGGCTACACCTTC.

The CDR3: CAWSLGGKDGYTF. The CDR3 nucleotides read TGTGCCTGGAGTCTGGGGGGGAAAGATGGCTACACCTTC. The chain couples TRBV30 to TRBJ1-2, with a possible D match to TRBD1 (5 bases). Germline V gene data show CDR1 as GTSNPN and CDR2 as SVGIG (reference sequence). Trimming took off 2 bases at V and 6 bases at J, with 13 bases between the two ends. This CDR3 has 13 residues.

This rearrangement joins TRBV6-5 to TRBJ1-1; 7 bases fit TRBD1. CDR1 MNHEY and CDR2 SVGAGI come from the germline V gene. This CDR3 is built from 11 residues. The V segment lost 8 bases and the J segment 4 bases; nucleotides outside the gene matches: 1. DNA for the CDR3: TGTGCCAGCCGACAGGGCACTGAAGCTTTCTTT. Protein sequence: CASRQGTEAFF.

The chain uses TRBV7-9 and TRBJ1-1, with D possibly matching TRBD1 (5 bases). Trimming cost V 4 bases and J 11 bases, with 11 bases left between them. The germline V gene has CDR1 SEHNR and CDR2 FQNEAQ (reference sequence). The CDR3 spans 11 residues. The CDR3 nucleotides are TGTGCCAGCAGCTGGGGGGTTTATGCTTTCTTT. Its translation: CASSWGVYAFF. Full variable domain (remainder filled in from reference TRBV7-9 and TRBJ1-1): DTGVSQNPRHKITKRGQNVTFRCDPISEHNRLYWYRQTLGQGPEFLTYFQNEAQLEKSRLLSDRFSAERPKGSFSTLEIQRTEQGDSAMYLCASSWGVYAFFGQGTRLTVV.

V and J are TRBV11-2 and TRBJ1-4; 7 nucleotides line up with TRBD1. J gave up 4 bases and V 4 bases, and 3 bases lay outside the gene matches. The CDR3 is 14 residues long. Germline CDR1 SGHAT, CDR2 FQNNGV. CDR3 DNA: TGTGCCAGCAGCTCACAGGGGTATAATGAAAAACTGTTTTTT. Protein: CASSSQGYNEKLFF.

This clone was observed a handful of times. The chain carries TRBV3-1 (or the pseudogene TRBV3-2) and TRBJ1-5; 7 bases fit TRBD1. This CDR3 comprises 15 residues. V lost 4 bases to trimming and J lost 0 bases; unmatched junction nucleotides: 3. CDR1 and CDR2 from the germline V gene are LGHDT and YNNKEL (reference sequence). As DNA, the CDR3 is TGTGCCAGCAGCCTCGGACAGGATAGCAATCAGCCCCAGCATTTT. This translates into CASSLGQDSNQPQHF.

This clone was counted a single time. This chain joins TRBV6-5 and TRBJ1-1, with D hard to call. Germline V CDR1 and CDR2: MNHEY, SVGAGI. Trimming cost V 10 bases and J 3 bases, with 15 bases left between them. The CDR3 loop spans 13 amino acids. The CDR3 sequence: CATSRPAYTEAFF. CDR3 nucleotides: TGTGCCACTTCGAGGCCGGCGTACACTGAAGCTTTCTTT.

The rearrangement joins TRBV6-2 or TRBV6-3 to TRBJ2-2, with 7 nucleotides matching TRBD2. Germline CDR1 and CDR2: MNHEY and SVGEGT. This CDR3 spans 15 amino acids. V lost 4 bases, J lost 6 bases, and 8 bases stayed unmatched. CDR3 bases: TGTGCCAGCAGTTCCCCCTTGGGGGGGGCCGGGGAGCTGTTTTTT. This gives the protein CASSSPLGGAGELFF.

This chain joins TRBV27 and TRBJ1-2; D is uncertain. Trimming took 3 bases from V and 2 from J, leaving 7 bases between them. This CDR3 spans 13 amino acids. Per the germline V gene, CDR1 is MNHEY and CDR2 is SMNVEV (reference sequence). The CDR3 sequence is CASSFAGNYGYTF. CDR3 in DNA: TGTGCCAGCAGTTTTGCGGGGAACTATGGCTACACCTTC.

The rearrangement joins TRBV29-1 to TRBJ2-7; TRBD1 matches 8 bases. J was trimmed by 0 bases and V by 5 bases; bases with no gene match: 6. The CDR3 covers 14 residues. Germline CDR1 and CDR2: SQVTM and ANQGSEA. This CDR3 is CSVMGQVSSYEQYF. CDR3 nucleotide sequence: TGCAGCGTTATGGGACAGGTGAGCTCCTACGAGCAGTACTTC.

The genes are TRBV11-2 and TRBJ1-1; possibly TRBD1 for D (6 bases). Trimming pared 2 bases from V and 2 bases from J, leaving 18 bases between. The CDR3 totals 17 residues. Germline V gene sequence: CDR1 SGHAT, CDR2 FQNNGV. Here the CDR3 DNA reads TGTGCCAGCAGCTTATTGTCCCTTCAACAGGGCAACACTGAAGCTTTCTTT. It yields the protein CASSLLSLQQGNTEAFF.

This chain links TRBV29-1 with TRBJ2-3, with TRBD2 matching 7 bases. Trimming cost V 5 bases and J 0 bases; bases outside gene matches: 11. The CDR3 runs 16 residues. Germline CDR1 and CDR2: SQVTM and ANQGSEA. Written as DNA, the CDR3 is TGCAGCGTTTCTAGCGGAGTATCAACTAGCACAGATACGCAGTATTTT. This sequence encodes CSVSSGVSTSTDTQYF.

This clone was recorded once. The rearrangement joins TRBV30 to TRBJ1-5; D remains unclear. The germline V gene encodes CDR1 GTSNPN and CDR2 SVGIG (reference sequence). This CDR3 comprises 15 residues. Trimming stripped 1 base from V and 2 bases from J, with 12 bases between. This CDR3 is CAWSDSEAGNQPQHF. CDR3 bases: TGTGCCTGGAGTGACTCCGAGGCAGGCAATCAGCCCCAGCATTTT.

In the case of this clone: Distinct nucleotide sequences in the sample also encode this CDR3. The CDR3 protein is CASSPTRETQYF. The CDR3 region has the DNA TGTGCCAGCAGCCCGACAAGGGAGACCCAGTACTTC. This chain links TRBV7-2 with TRBJ2-5, with D unresolved. This CDR3 is built from 12 residues. Germline V gives CDR1 SGHTA, CDR2 FQGNSA. The V end was cut by 5 bases, the J end by 5 bases, with 9 bases between.

The chain employs TRBV5-1 and TRBJ2-7, with 10 bases lining up with TRBD2. J was trimmed by 5 bases and V by 4 bases; bases with no gene match: 9. The germline gives CDR1 SGHRS, CDR2 YFSETQ. The CDR3 covers 15 residues. Here the CDR3 reads CASSPLAGVANEQYF. CDR3 nucleotides: TGCGCCAGCAGCCCTCTAGCGGGAGTGGCAAACGAGCAGTACTTC.

This clone was seen just once. The CDR3 DNA is TGTGCCAGCAGCCAACAACCGGTGCCTGTGAGCTCCTACGAGCAGTACTTC. Translated: CASSQQPVPVSSYEQYF. V and J are TRBV14 and TRBJ2-7; D gene uncertain. The V gene lost 2 bases and the J gene lost 0 bases, with 17 bases spanning the gap. CDR1 and CDR2 from the germline V gene are SGHDN and FVKESK. CDR3 length: 17 residues.

The count of this clone is one. Other DNA sequences of this sample code for an identical CDR3. The rearrangement joins TRBV20-1 to TRBJ2-2; D not resolved. Between the trimmed V and J ends, which lost 3 bases and 4 bases, there was a span of 3 bases. This CDR3 spans 11 amino acids. The germline V gene has CDR1 DFQATT and CDR2 SNEGSKA (reference sequence). The CDR3 region is CSARSTGELFF. The CDR3, as DNA: TGCAGTGCTAGGAGCACCGGGGAGCTGTTTTTT.

This chain links TRBV21-1 with TRBJ1-6. TRBV21-1 constitutes a pseudogene. The CDR3 covers 17 residues. The CDR3, as DNA: TGTGCCAGCAGCAAAGGTGTGATCGGGACTTATAATTCACCCCTCCACTTT. Translated, it gives CASSKGVIGTYNSPLHF.

This clone has a single count. The chain is built from TRBV3-1 (or the pseudogene TRBV3-2) and TRBJ2-7; D might be TRBD1 (5 bases). Trimming pared 0 bases from V and 2 bases from J, leaving 8 bases between. The length of the CDR3 is 14 residues. Germline V gene sequence: CDR1 LGHDT, CDR2 YNNKEL (reference sequence). The CDR3 region is CASSQDTTAYEQYF. The CDR3 DNA follows: TGTGCCAGCAGCCAAGATACGACAGCCTACGAGCAGTACTTC.

This chain links TRBV2 with TRBJ1-1; D might be TRBD1 (6 bases). Trimming removed 7 bases from V and 6 bases from J, with 12 bases in between. The V gene's germline CDR1 is SNHLY and CDR2 FYNNEI. The CDR3 is 12 amino acids. CDR3 in amino acids: CASTGVDPEAFF. CDR3 DNA: TGTGCCAGCACAGGGGTTGATCCTGAAGCTTTCTTT.

This clone was seen only once. The chain uses TRBV4-2 and TRBJ1-3; D perhaps matches TRBD1 (6 bases). The CDR3 is 15 amino acids. Per the germline V gene, CDR1 is LGHNA and CDR2 is YNFKEQ. Between the trimmed V and J ends, which lost 0 bases and 4 bases, there was a span of 10 bases. CDR3 in DNA: TGTGCCAGCAGCCAAGATCACACAGGGGGAAACACCATATATTTT. Translating gives CASSQDHTGGNTIYF.

The chain is built from TRBV5-1 and TRBJ1-6, with 7 bases lining up with TRBD1. The CDR3 is 16 residues long. Germline CDR1 and CDR2: SGHRS and YFSETQ. J gave up 5 bases and V 1 base, and 6 bases lay outside the gene matches. The CDR3 is CASSLMEQGNNSPLHF. CDR3 sequence (DNA): TGCGCCAGCAGCTTGATGGAACAGGGGAATAATTCACCCCTCCACTTT.

The gene calls are TRBV12-5 and TRBJ2-1; TRBD2 matches at 12 bases. Germline loops: CDR1 LGHNT, CDR2 FRNRAP. V lost 6 bases and J lost 7; bases outside the gene matches: 4. The CDR3 is made up of 14 amino acids. In nucleotides, the CDR3 is TGTGCTAGTGGGCTAGCGGGAGGGATGAATGAGCAGTTCTTC. This codes for CASGLAGGMNEQFF.

Of note for this clone: The sample contains more than one DNA sequence encoding this CDR3. The CDR3 region is CASSTGQGAYEQYF. CDR3 nucleotide sequence: TGTGCCAGTAGTACCGGACAGGGGGCCTACGAGCAGTACTTC. The chain is built from TRBV19 and TRBJ2-7; 10 bases match TRBD1. The CDR3 is made up of 14 amino acids. Germline loops: CDR1 LNHDA, CDR2 SQIVND (reference sequence). V was clipped by 4 bases and J by 2 bases; unmatched bases: 2. Looking up the rest from reference TRBV19 and TRBJ2-7 gives the full variable domain: DGGITQSPKYLFRKEGQNVTLSCEQNLNHDAMYWYRQDPGQGLRLIYYSQIVNDFQKGDIAEGYSVSREKKESFPLTVTSAQKNPTAFYLCASSTGQGAYEQYFGPGTRLTVT.

This clone appeared a few times. The chain combines TRBV30 with TRBJ1-2, with TRBD1 matching 7 bases. CDR3 length: 12 residues. V was clipped by 4 bases and J by 10 bases; unmatched bases: 9. Germline V lookup: CDR1 GTSNPN, CDR2 SVGIG (reference sequence). The CDR3 loop is CAWMDRRRVYTF. The CDR3 nucleotides read TGTGCCTGGATGGACAGGCGCAGAGTCTACACCTTC.

The chain couples TRBV19 to TRBJ1-1; 7 nucleotides agree with TRBD1. This CDR3 has 17 amino acids. V lost 1 base, J lost 1 base, and 9 bases stayed unmatched. Germline CDR1 LNHDA, CDR2 SQIVND (reference sequence). The CDR3 here is CASSIVMGQPGNTEAFF. The CDR3 DNA is TGTGCCAGTAGTATAGTTATGGGACAGCCCGGGAACACTGAAGCTTTCTTT. The whole variable domain, remainder taken from reference TRBV19 and TRBJ1-1, is DGGITQSPKYLFRKEGQNVTLSCEQNLNHDAMYWYRQDPGQGLRLIYYSQIVNDFQKGDIAEGYSVSREKKESFPLTVTSAQKNPTAFYLCASSIVMGQPGNTEAFFGQGTRLTVV.